This T cell receptor beta chain was observed in a study of CD8 T cells in ankylosing spondylitis. This clonotype was observed a few times. A single record per CDR3 protein comes from TCRdb applying MiXCR to the 5' RACE reads. The data contain 200,000 to 300,000 distinct CDR3 sequences, under 12% of them singletons. Germline CDR1 and CDR2: KGHDR and SFDVKD. The CDR3 contains 12 residues. Trimming removed 2 bases from V and 11 bases from J, with 10 bases in between. Sequencing was carried out using blood, either unsorted or a sorted T cell fraction (not recorded which). J is TRBJ2-3 and V is TRBV24-1; D is unresolved. The clonotype originates from a male donor with ankylosing spondylitis or in good health (not recorded which). CDR3: CATSDSPHRQYF. The CDR3 DNA sequence: TGTGCCACCAGTGATTCCCCTCATAGGCAGTATTTT.